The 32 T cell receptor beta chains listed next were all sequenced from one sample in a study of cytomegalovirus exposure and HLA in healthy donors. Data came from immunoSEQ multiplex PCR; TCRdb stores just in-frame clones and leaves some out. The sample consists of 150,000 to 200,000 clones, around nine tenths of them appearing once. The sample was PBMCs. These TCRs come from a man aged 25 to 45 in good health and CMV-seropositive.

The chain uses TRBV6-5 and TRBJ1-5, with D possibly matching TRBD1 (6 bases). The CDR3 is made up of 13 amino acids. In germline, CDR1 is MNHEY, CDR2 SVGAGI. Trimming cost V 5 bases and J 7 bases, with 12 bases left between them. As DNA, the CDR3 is TGTGCCAGCAGTCGGGGGGCATCCCAGCCCCAGCATTTT. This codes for CASSRGASQPQHF.

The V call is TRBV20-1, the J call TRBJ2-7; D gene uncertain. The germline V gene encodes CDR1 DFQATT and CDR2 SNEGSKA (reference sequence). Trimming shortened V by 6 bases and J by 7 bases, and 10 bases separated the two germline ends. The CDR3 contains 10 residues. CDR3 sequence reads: CSAGPGEQYF. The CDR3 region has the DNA TGCAGTGCCGGGCCCGGGGAGCAGTACTTC.

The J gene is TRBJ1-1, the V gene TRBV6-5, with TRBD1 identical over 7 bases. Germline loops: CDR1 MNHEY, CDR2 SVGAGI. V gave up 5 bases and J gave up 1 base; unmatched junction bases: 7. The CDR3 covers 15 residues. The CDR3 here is CASSIGQDRNTEAFF. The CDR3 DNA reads TGTGCCAGCAGTATAGGACAGGACCGGAACACTGAAGCTTTCTTT.

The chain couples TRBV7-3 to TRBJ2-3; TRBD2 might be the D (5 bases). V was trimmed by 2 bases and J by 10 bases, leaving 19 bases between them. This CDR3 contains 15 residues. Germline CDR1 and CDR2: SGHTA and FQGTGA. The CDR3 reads CASSLGPFGEGAQYF. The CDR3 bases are TGTGCCAGCAGCTTAGGCCCCTTTGGAGAGGGTGCGCAGTATTTT. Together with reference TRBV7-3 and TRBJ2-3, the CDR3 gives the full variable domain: GAGVSQTPSNKVTEKGKYVELRCDPISGHTALYWYRQSLGQGPEFLIYFQGTGAADDSGLPNDRFFAVRPEGSVSTLKIQRTERGDSAVYLCASSLGPFGEGAQYFGPGTRLTVL.

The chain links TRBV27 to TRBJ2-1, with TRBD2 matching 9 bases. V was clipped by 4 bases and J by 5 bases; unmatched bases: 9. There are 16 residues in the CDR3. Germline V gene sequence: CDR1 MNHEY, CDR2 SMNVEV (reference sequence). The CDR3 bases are TGTGCCAGCAGTTCCCCGGGACTAGCAGCAAACAATGAGCAGTTCTTC. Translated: CASSSPGLAANNEQFF.

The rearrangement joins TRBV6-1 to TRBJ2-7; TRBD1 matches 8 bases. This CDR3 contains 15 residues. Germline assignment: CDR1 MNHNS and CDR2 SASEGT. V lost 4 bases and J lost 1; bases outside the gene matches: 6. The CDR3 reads CASSGPTGESYEQYF. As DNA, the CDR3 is TGTGCCAGCAGTGGTCCGACAGGGGAATCCTACGAGCAGTACTTC.

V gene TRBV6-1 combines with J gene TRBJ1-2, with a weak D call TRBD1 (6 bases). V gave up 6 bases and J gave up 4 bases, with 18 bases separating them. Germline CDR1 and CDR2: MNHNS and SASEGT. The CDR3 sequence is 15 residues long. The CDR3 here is CASSQRGLQGYGYTF. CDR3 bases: TGTGCCAGCAGCCAAAGGGGCTTACAGGGCTATGGCTACACCTTC.

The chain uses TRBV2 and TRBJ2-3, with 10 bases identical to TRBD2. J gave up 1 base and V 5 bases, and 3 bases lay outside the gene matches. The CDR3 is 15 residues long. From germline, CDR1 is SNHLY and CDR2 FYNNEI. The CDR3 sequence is CASSIGTSGTDTQYF. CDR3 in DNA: TGTGCCAGCAGTATCGGGACTAGCGGCACAGATACGCAGTATTTT.

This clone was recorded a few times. The CDR3: CASSLRHFWGAYEQYF. CDR3 coding DNA: TGTGCCAGCAGCCTAAGGCACTTCTGGGGCGCCTACGAGCAGTACTTC. This rearrangement joins TRBV28 to TRBJ2-7, with D perhaps matching TRBD1 (5 bases). The CDR3 runs to 16 residues. The germline V gene encodes CDR1 MDHEN and CDR2 SYDVKM. Trimming removed 6 bases from V and 2 bases from J, with 20 bases in between.

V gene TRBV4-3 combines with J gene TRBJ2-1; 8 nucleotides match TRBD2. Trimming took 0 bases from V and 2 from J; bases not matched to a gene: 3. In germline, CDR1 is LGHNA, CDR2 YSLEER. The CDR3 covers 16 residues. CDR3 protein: CASSQDYGGAYNEQFF. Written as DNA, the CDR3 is TGCGCCAGCAGCCAAGATTACGGGGGGGCCTACAATGAGCAGTTCTTC.

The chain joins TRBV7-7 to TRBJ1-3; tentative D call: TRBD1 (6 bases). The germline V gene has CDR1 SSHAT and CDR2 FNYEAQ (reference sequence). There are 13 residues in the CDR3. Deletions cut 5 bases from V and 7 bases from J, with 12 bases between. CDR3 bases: TGTGCCAGCAGCCATTCGGGGGCGAACACCATATATTTT. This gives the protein CASSHSGANTIYF. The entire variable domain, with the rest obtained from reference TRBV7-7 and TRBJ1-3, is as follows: GAGVSQSPRYKVTKRGQDVTLRCDPISSHATLYWYQQALGQGPEFLTYFNYEAQPDKSGLPSDRFSAERPEGSISTLTIQRTEQRDSAMYRCASSHSGANTIYFGEGSWLTVV.

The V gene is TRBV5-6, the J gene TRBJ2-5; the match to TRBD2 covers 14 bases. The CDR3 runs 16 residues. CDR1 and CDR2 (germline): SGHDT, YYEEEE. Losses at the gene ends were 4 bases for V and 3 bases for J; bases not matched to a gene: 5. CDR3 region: CASSIGLAGGEETQYF. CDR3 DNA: TGTGCCAGCAGCATCGGACTAGCGGGAGGCGAAGAGACCCAGTACTTC.

The DNA for the CDR3 is TGTGCCAGTAGTATAGACCGCTATGGCTACACCTTC. This translates into CASSIDRYGYTF. The V gene is TRBV19, the J gene TRBJ1-2; the D is unclear. The V end was cut by 0 bases, the J end by 4 bases, with 3 bases between. The CDR3 runs 12 residues. The germline gives CDR1 LNHDA, CDR2 SQIVND (reference sequence).

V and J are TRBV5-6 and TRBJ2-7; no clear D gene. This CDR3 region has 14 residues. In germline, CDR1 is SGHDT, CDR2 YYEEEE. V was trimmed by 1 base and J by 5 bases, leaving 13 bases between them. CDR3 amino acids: CASSLPTRHHEQYF. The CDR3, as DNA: TGTGCCAGCAGCTTGCCAACGAGACACCACGAGCAGTACTTC.

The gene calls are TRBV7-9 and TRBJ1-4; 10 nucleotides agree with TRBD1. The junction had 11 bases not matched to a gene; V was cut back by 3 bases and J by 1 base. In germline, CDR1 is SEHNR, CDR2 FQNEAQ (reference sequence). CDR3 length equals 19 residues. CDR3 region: CASSFISGTGAQTNEKLFF. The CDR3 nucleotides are TGTGCCAGCAGCTTCATTTCGGGGACAGGGGCACAAACTAATGAAAAACTGTTTTTT.

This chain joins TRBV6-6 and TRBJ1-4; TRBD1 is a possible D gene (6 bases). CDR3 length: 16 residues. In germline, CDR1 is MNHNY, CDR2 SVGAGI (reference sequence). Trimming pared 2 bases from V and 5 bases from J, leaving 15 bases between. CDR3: CASSYQRGGRNEKLFF. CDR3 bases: TGTGCCAGCAGTTACCAGCGGGGGGGGCGGAATGAAAAACTGTTTTTT.

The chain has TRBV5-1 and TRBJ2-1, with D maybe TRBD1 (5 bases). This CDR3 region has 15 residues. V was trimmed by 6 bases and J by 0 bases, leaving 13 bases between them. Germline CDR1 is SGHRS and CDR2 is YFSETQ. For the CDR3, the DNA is TGCGCCAGCAACACAGGAGATTACTCCTACAATGAGCAGTTCTTC. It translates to CASNTGDYSYNEQFF.

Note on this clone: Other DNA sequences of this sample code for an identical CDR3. For the CDR3, the DNA is TGCGCCAGCAGTTCCGGGACAGGGGGTTACGAGCAGTACTTC. This codes for CASSSGTGGYEQYF. The chain couples TRBV5-1 to TRBJ2-7; 11 positions agree with TRBD1. The CDR3 has 14 residues. V lost 5 bases and J lost 4; bases outside the gene matches: 5. CDR1 and CDR2 (germline): SGHRS, YFSETQ.

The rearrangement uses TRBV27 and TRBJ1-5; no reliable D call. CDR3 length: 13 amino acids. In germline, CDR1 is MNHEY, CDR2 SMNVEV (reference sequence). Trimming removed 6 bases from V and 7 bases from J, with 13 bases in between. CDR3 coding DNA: TGTGCCAGCAGCGGACGGTCAGAACAGCCCCAGCATTTT. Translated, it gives CASSGRSEQPQHF.

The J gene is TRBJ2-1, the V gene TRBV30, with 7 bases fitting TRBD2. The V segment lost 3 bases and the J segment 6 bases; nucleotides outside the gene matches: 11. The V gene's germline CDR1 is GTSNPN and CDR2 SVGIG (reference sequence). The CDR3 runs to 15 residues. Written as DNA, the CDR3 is TGTGCCTGGAGCCTCACGCTTTGGGGGGGCAATGAGCAGTTCTTC. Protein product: CAWSLTLWGGNEQFF.

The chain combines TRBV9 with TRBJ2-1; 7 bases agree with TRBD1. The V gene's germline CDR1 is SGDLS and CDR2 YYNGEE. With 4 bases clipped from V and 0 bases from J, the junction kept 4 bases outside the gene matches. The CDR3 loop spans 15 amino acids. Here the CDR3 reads CASSLGTDSYNEQFF. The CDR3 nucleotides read TGTGCCAGCAGCCTCGGGACAGACTCCTACAATGAGCAGTTCTTC.

CDR3 protein: CASTSTDTQYF. CDR3 bases: TGTGCCAGCACCTCCACAGATACGCAGTATTTT. The chain recombines TRBV7-9 with TRBJ2-3; no definite D call. The germline V gene encodes CDR1 SEHNR and CDR2 FQNEAQ (reference sequence). The CDR3 runs to 11 residues. Trimming cost V 7 bases and J 2 bases, with 4 bases left between them.

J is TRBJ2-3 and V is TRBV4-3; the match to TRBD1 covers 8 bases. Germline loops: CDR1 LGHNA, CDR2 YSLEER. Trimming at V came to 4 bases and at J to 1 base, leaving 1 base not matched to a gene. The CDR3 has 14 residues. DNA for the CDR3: TGCGCCAGCAGCCCGACAGGGGGCACAGATACGCAGTATTTT. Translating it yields CASSPTGGTDTQYF.

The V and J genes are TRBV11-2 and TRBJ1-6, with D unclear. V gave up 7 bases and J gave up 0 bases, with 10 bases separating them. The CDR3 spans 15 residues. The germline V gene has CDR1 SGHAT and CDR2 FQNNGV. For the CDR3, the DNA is TGTGCCAGCACCCAGTCCAGCTCCTATAATTCACCCCTCCACTTT. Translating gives CASTQSSSYNSPLHF.

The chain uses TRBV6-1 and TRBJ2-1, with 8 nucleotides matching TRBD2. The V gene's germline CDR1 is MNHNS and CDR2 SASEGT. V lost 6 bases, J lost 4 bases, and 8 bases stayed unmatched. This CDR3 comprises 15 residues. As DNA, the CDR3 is TGTGCCAGCAGCCAACCGGGACTAGTTTACAATGAGCAGTTCTTC. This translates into CASSQPGLVYNEQFF.

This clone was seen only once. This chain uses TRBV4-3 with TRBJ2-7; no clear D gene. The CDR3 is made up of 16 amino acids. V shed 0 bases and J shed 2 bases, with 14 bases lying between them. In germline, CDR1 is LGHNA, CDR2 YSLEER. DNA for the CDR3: TGCGCCAGCAGCCAAGAAAGGGTGCTAGGGACCTACGAGCAGTACTTC. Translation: CASSQERVLGTYEQYF.

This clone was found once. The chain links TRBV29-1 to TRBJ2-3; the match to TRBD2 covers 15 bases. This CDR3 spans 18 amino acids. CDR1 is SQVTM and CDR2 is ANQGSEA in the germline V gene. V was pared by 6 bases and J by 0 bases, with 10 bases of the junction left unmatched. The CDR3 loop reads CSVGTSGRSTTSTDTQYF. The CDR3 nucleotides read TGCAGCGTCGGGACTAGCGGGAGGTCGACAACTAGCACAGATACGCAGTATTTT.

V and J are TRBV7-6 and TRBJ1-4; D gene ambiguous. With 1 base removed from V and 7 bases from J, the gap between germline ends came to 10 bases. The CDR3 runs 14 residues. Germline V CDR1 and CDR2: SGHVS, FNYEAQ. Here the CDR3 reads CASSLEGWGEKLFF. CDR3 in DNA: TGTGCCAGCAGCTTAGAGGGTTGGGGTGAAAAACTGTTTTTT.

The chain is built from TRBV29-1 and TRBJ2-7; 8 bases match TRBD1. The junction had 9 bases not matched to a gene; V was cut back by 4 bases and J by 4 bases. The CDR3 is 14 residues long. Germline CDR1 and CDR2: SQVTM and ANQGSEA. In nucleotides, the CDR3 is TGCAGCGTTGTCATCCGGGACAGGTATTACGAGCAGTACTTC. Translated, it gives CSVVIRDRYYEQYF.

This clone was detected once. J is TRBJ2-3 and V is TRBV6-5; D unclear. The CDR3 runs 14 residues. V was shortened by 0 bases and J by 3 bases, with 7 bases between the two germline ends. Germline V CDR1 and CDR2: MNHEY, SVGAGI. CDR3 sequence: CASSYSSGTDTQYF. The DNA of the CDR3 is TGTGCCAGCAGTTACTCGTCAGGTACAGATACGCAGTATTTT.

CDR3: CASSVSYSPYEQYF. The CDR3 DNA reads as TGTGCCAGCAGCGTTTCCTATTCCCCCTACGAGCAGTACTTC. The chain has TRBV9 and TRBJ2-7; D gene ambiguous. The V and J ends lost 2 bases and 2 bases respectively, with 11 bases between them. CDR3 length: 14 residues. From germline, CDR1 is SGDLS and CDR2 YYNGEE.

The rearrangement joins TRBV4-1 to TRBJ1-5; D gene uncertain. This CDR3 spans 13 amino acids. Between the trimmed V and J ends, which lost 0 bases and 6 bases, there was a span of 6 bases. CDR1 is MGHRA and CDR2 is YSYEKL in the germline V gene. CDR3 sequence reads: CASSQESSQPQHF. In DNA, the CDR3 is TGCGCCAGCAGCCAAGAGTCCAGTCAGCCCCAGCATTTT.